Here is one TCR beta chain with its context. As the template, RNA transcripts were used to amplify TCR beta CDR3 regions. RT-PCR with HTBI primers came first, then second-round multiplex PCR. TCRdb passed the multiplex PCR reads through MiXCR, listing each CDR3 protein once. The profile shows 650,000 to 900,000 distinct CDR3 sequences, 40% of them singletons. Trimming left V 3 bases short and J 5 bases short, with 14 bases between. The CDR3 is 15 amino acids. The data derive from a study of Graves' ophthalmopathy and Graves' hyperthyroidism. This receptor was obtained from an adult man with Graves' ophthalmopathy. The sequencing sample was made of peripheral blood. The V and J genes are TRBV7-1 and TRBJ1-5; D unresolved. TRBV7-1 falls under the ORF class, with uncertain function. Here the CDR3 reads CASSSLRKGYQPQHF. The CDR3 DNA is TGTGCCAGCAGCTCCTTGAGAAAGGGCTATCAGCCCCAGCATTTT.